The sequence of this TCR beta chain was determined in a study of radiotherapy plus CTLA-4 blockade in lung cancer. The wider study: Objective responses occurred in 18% of patients; 25% to 35% had disease control. Study-wide results and caveats: Early clonal dynamics of blood T cells, together with interferon-beta, were reported as the best response predictor. An expansion of tumor-derived TCR clones occurred in blood after radiotherapy plus ipilimumab.

V lost 7 bases, J lost 5 bases, and 8 bases lay in between. Germline lookup yields CDR1 MNHGY and CDR2 SVAAGI. The CDR3 extends over 11 amino acids. About this clone: Its antigen is not known.

People whose metastatic non-small-cell lung cancer was chemo-refractory got focal radiation along with CTLA-4 blockade by ipilimumab. TCRdb's table, derived via immunoSEQ multiplex PCR, lists solely in-frame clones and lacks some. This repertoire shows thousands of clones, around 78% found once; its top ten account for around 21%. This sequence was found in a human donor with non-small cell lung cancer that progressed on radiotherapy plus ipilimumab. Source: tumor tissue, taken from a patient treated with radiotherapy plus ipilimumab. The J gene is TRBJ2-5, the V gene TRBV6-9, with TRBD2 as a possible D gene (5 bases). The CDR3 bases are TGTGCCAGCACTAGAGGGGAGACCCAGTACTTC. Its translation: CASTRGETQYF.